The 5 T cell receptor beta chains reported below all come from one sample, sequenced in a study of human T cells and chemical hapten exposure (dated by TCRdb to the early 2020s). The method was RACE. Sequencing was carried out with a NextSeq 500. TCRdb handled the public reads itself, with Q25 trimming in fastp and clone calling in MiXCR, and kept productive beta chains. Identical CDR3 proteins give one entry, which carries the most common genes and DNA. A total of some 79,000 distinct CDR3 sequences appear in this sample, approximately 10% of them only once. 3% to 4% of the sample rests with the top ten. The time point tag for this specimen amounts to: patch test 3, about 24 weeks after DPC sensitization. Explained via the paper, the treatment or condition label denotes: therapeutic diphenylcyclopropenone sensitization with weekly scalp DPC. The sample consisted of whole blood, taken in connection with sensitization to the hapten diphenylcyclopropenone (DPC). These receptor sequences come from a woman aged 45-65 years with alopecia areata. Some clones in this sample may be carry-over from other donors' samples.

This clonotype has a handful of counts. The chain carries TRBV20-1 and TRBJ1-1; TRBD1 matches at 7 bases. CDR3 length equals 12 residues. CDR1 is DFQATT and CDR2 is SNEGSKA in the germline V gene (reference sequence). V shed 6 bases, J shed 5 bases, and the junction held 6 bases outside the gene matches. The CDR3 DNA follows: TGCAGTGCCTACGACAGGGCGACTGAAGCTTTCTTT. Residues: CSAYDRATEAFF.

In its sample, this clonotype was seen many times. The rearrangement uses TRBV6-5 and TRBJ2-3, with D perhaps TRBD2 (5 bases). Germline lookup yields CDR1 MNHEY and CDR2 SVGAGI. The V and J ends lost 6 bases and 6 bases respectively, with 22 bases between them. CDR3 length: 16 amino acids. The CDR3 DNA is TGTGCCAGCAGCTTGGACTCAATTTCTTATAGGGATACGCAGTATTTT. This sequence encodes CASSLDSISYRDTQYF.

This clonotype was recorded at least ten times. V is TRBV19 and J is TRBJ2-1; D is ambiguous. The germline V and J ends were trimmed by 3 bases and 0 bases, with 6 bases remaining between them. Germline V lookup: CDR1 LNHDA, CDR2 SQIVND (reference sequence). CDR3 length equals 14 residues. The CDR3 DNA is TGTGCCAGTAGTATGGGTATCTCCTACAATGAGCAGTTCTTC. This encodes CASSMGISYNEQFF.

This clonotype came up a few times. The chain recombines TRBV12-3 or TRBV12-4 with TRBJ1-6; D not resolved. Trimming shortened V by 2 bases and J by 3 bases, and 8 bases separated the two germline ends. CDR3 size: 15 residues. The CDR3 protein is CASSLQNNYNSPLHF. The CDR3 coding sequence is TGTGCCAGCAGTTTACAGAATAACTATAATTCACCCCTCCACTTT.

This clonotype was counted at least ten times. The J gene is TRBJ1-4, the V gene TRBV18, with no clear D. Germline V lookup: CDR1 KGHSH, CDR2 LQKENI. The CDR3 covers 15 residues. The V end lost 5 bases, the J end lost 0 bases, and 10 bases lay between the germline ends. CDR3 coding DNA: TGTGCCAGCTCAGGAGAGGGAGCAACTAATGAAAAACTGTTTTTT. The encoded protein is CASSGEGATNEKLFF. The full variable domain, rest sourced from reference TRBV18 and TRBJ1-4, is NAGVMQNPRHLVRRRGQEARLRCSPMKGHSHVYWYRQLPEEGLKFMVYLQKENIIDESGMPKERFSAEFPKEGPSILRIQQVVRGDSAAYFCASSGEGATNEKLFFGSGTQLSVL.